What follows are 3 T cell receptor beta chains derived from one specimen sequenced in a study of blood T cell repertoires in COVID-19. Libraries were prepared by immunoSEQ multiplex PCR; TCRdb keeps only in-frame clonotypes and omits some of them. The table lists about 320,000 clones, about 91% of them singletons. Source material: peripheral blood. These receptors all come from a woman in her 30s with COVID-19, enrolled during active disease.

This chain links TRBV10-3 with TRBJ1-2; 7 nucleotides line up with TRBD1. Germline trimming cut 8 bases from V and 5 bases from J; bases unmatched to any gene: 8. CDR3 length: 13 residues. Germline V lookup: CDR1 ENHRY, CDR2 SYGVKD. The CDR3 reads CAIRPGTEYGYTF. The CDR3 coding sequence is TGTGCCATCCGGCCAGGGACAGAATATGGCTACACCTTC.

In nucleotides, the CDR3 is TGTGCCAGCAGCTGGAGGGACAGGACAGATACGCAGTATTTT. Translating gives CASSWRDRTDTQYF. V usage is TRBV5-4 and J usage is TRBJ2-3; 8 bases agree with TRBD1. The J segment lost 3 bases and the V segment lost 3 bases, leaving 3 bases of the junction unmatched. From germline, CDR1 is SGHNT and CDR2 YYREEE (reference sequence). The CDR3 consists of 14 residues. The full variable domain, in which reference TRBV5-4 and TRBJ2-3 provide the parts outside the CDR3, is ETGVTQSPTHLIKTRGQQVTLRCSSQSGHNTVSWYQQALGQGPQFIFQYYREEENGRGNFPPRFSGLQFPNYSSELNVNALELDDSALYLCASSWRDRTDTQYFGPGTRLTVL.

V gene TRBV7-2 combines with J gene TRBJ1-2, with D hard to call. Per the germline V gene, CDR1 is SGHTA and CDR2 is FQGNSA. V shed 2 bases and J shed 6 bases, with 10 bases lying between them. The CDR3 contains 13 residues. The CDR3 nucleotides are TGTGCCAGCAGCTTAAGGAGGGTCGATGGCTACACCTTC. Translating gives CASSLRRVDGYTF.